This T cell receptor beta chain appears in the sequencing data of a study of T cell responses to AZD1222 COVID-19 vaccine. Study-wide findings and caveats: Clonal diversity was possibly underestimated; the donors were predominantly white British and more often female.

Profiled with immunoSEQ multiplex PCR; TCRdb holds only in-frame clones, not every one. The data hold 95,000 to 130,000 clones, with 92% observed a single time. This clone is a singleton in its sample. The antigen is unknown. This TCR came from an adult who received the AZD1222 COVID-19 vaccine. Sequencing used peripheral blood, obtained 28 days after the second AZD1222 dose.

This CDR3 is CSASWTGGRIDGYTF. The CDR3 nucleotides are TGCAGTGCTAGTTGGACAGGGGGACGTATTGATGGCTACACCTTC. The rearrangement joins TRBV20-1 to TRBJ1-2, with 10 bases identical to TRBD1. CDR3 length: 15 residues. CDR1 is DFQATT, CDR2 SNEGSKA, per germline (reference sequence). With 3 bases clipped from V and 6 bases from J, the junction kept 10 bases outside the gene matches.